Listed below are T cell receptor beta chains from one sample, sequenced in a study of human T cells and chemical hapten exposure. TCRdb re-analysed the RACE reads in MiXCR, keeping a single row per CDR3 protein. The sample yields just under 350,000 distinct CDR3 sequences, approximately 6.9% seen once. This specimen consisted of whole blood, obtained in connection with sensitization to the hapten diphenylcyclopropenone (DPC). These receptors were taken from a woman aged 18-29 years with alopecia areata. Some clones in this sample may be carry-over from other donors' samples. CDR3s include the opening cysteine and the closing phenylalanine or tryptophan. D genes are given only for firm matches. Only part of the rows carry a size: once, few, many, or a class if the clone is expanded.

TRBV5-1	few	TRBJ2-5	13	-	CASSLGVRETQYF	TGCGCCAGCAGCTTGGGGGTTCGAGAGACCCAGTACTTC
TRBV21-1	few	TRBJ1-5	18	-	CASSKNGKGKWSNQPQHF	TGTGCCAGCAGCAAAAACGGTAAGGGGAAATGGAGCAATCAGCCCCAGCATTTT
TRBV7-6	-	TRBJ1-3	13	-	CASSQIPGNTIYF	TGTGCCAGCAGCCAAATCCCCGGAAACACCATATATTTT
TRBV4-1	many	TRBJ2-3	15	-	CASSQDPASTDTQYF	TGCGCCAGCAGCCAAGATCCGGCTAGCACAGATACGCAGTATTTT
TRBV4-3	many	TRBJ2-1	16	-	CASSQDNLGSYNEQFF	TGCGCCAGCAGCCAAGATAACCTGGGCTCCTACAATGAGCAGTTCTTC
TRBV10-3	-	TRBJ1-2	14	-	CAIGERGTNYGYTF	TGTGCCATAGGGGAGAGGGGAACTAACTATGGCTACACCTTC
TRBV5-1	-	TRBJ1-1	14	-	CASSLARQNTEAFF	TGCGCCAGCAGCTTGGCCCGGCAGAACACTGAAGCTTTCTTT
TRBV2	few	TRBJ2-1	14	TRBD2	CASRGTSGYNEQFF	TGTGCCAGCAGGGGGACTAGCGGATACAATGAGCAGTTCTTC
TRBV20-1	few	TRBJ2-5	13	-	CSASPGTQETQYF	TGCAGTGCTAGCCCCGGGACACAAGAGACCCAGTACTTC
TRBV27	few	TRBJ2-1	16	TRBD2	CASSLLLRGDRGEQFF	TGTGCCAGCAGTTTATTGCTGCGGGGGGATCGAGGTGAGCAGTTCTTC
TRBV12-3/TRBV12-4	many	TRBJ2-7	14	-	CASSPSGHSYEQYF	TGTGCCAGCAGCCCCTCGGGGCACTCCTACGAGCAGTACTTC
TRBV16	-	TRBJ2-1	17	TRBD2	CASSQSLASGDNNEQFF	TGTGCCAGCAGCCAATCGTTGGCTAGCGGGGATAACAATGAGCAGTTCTTC
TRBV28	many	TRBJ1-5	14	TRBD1	CASLGTGLYQPQHF	TGTGCCAGCCTAGGGACAGGGCTGTATCAGCCCCAGCATTTT
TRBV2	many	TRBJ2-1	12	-	CASSASSMEQFF	TGTGCCAGCAGTGCCAGCAGTATGGAGCAGTTCTTC
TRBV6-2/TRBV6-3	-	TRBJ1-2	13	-	CASSYENSIGYTF	TGTGCCAGCAGTTACGAGAACTCCATCGGCTACACCTTC
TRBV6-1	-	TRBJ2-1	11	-	CASTKSREQFF	TGTGCCAGCACTAAGAGTCGAGAGCAGTTCTTC
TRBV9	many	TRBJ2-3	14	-	CASPGALSTDTQYF	TGTGCCAGCCCGGGGGCCTTAAGCACAGATACGCAGTATTTT
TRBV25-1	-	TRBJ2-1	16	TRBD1	CASSAPPGQPYNEQFF	TGTGCCAGCAGTGCGCCCCCGGGACAGCCATACAATGAGCAGTTCTTC
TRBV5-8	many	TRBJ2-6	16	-	CASSFIRRSGANVLTF	TGTGCCAGCAGCTTCATAAGGCGATCTGGGGCCAACGTCCTGACTTTC
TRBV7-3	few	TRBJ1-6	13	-	CASSPSGLEPLHF	TGTGCCAGCAGCCCTTCCGGCTTGGAACCCCTCCACTTT
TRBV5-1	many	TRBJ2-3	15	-	CASSLGLTPTDTQYF	TGCGCCAGCAGCTTGGGTCTGACACCCACAGATACGCAGTATTTT
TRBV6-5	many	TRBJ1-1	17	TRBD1	CASSRGAGTVYPTEAFF	TGTGCCAGCAGTCGTGGAGCCGGGACAGTCTACCCCACTGAAGCTTTCTTT
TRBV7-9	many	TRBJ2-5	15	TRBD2	CASSLASGGEETQYF	TGTGCCAGCAGCTTAGCTAGCGGGGGTGAAGAGACCCAGTACTTC
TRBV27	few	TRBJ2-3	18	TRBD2	CASSSLPGGVKSTDTQYF	TGTGCCAGCAGTTCCCTTCCGGGGGGGGTGAAGAGCACAGATACGCAGTATTTT
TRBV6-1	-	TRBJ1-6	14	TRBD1	CASSFGQGRSPLHF	TGTGCCAGCAGTTTTGGACAGGGTCGTTCACCCCTCCACTTT
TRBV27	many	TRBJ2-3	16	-	CASSLNRGLSTDTQYF	TGTGCCAGCAGTTTAAACAGAGGGTTGTCCACAGATACGCAGTATTTT
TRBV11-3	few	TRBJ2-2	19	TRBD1	CASSYTLPFGQGVTGELFF	TGTGCCAGCAGCTATACACTGCCCTTCGGACAGGGGGTTACCGGGGAGCTGTTTTTT
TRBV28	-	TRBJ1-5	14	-	CASTLGNSNQPQHF	TGTGCCAGCACCCTGGGGAATAGCAATCAGCCCCAGCATTTT
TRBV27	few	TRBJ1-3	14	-	CASSFTGLRDTIYF	TGTGCCAGCAGTTTCACGGGACTACGAGACACCATATATTTT
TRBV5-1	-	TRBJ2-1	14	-	CASSAGQSRNEQFF	TGCGCCAGCAGCGCGGGACAGTCACGGAATGAGCAGTTCTTC
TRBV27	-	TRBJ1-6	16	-	CASRGSGHPLNSPLHF	TGTGCCAGCAGGGGGTCGGGGCACCCATTAAATTCACCCCTCCACTTT
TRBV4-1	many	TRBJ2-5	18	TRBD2	CASSQVRLAGGLQETQYF	TGCGCCAGCAGCCAAGTTAGGCTAGCGGGGGGCTTGCAAGAGACCCAGTACTTC
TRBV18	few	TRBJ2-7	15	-	CASSPLAEGSYEQYF	TGTGCCAGCTCACCGTTGGCCGAAGGGTCCTACGAGCAGTACTTC
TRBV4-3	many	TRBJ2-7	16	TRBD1	CASSQGPGQGIYEQYF	TGCGCCAGCAGCCAGGGCCCGGGACAGGGTATCTACGAGCAGTACTTC
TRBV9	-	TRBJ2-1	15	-	CASSVENSNYNEQFF	TGTGCCAGCAGCGTAGAGAATAGTAACTACAATGAGCAGTTCTTC
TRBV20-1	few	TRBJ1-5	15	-	CSAYPTEYSNQPQHF	TGCAGTGCTTACCCGACAGAATATAGCAATCAGCCCCAGCATTTT
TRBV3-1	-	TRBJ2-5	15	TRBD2	CASSQDARVRGAQYF	TGTGCCAGCAGCCAAGATGCCCGGGTCCGGGGGGCCCAGTACTTC
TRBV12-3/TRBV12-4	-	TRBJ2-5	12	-	CATSQGLQTQYF	TGTGCCACTTCTCAGGGTTTACAGACCCAGTACTTC
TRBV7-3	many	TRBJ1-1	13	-	CASSLNWGTEAFF	TGTGCCAGCAGCTTAAATTGGGGCACTGAAGCTTTCTTT
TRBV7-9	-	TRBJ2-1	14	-	CASSLFGGNNEQFF	TGTGCCAGCAGCTTATTTGGAGGGAACAATGAGCAGTTCTTC
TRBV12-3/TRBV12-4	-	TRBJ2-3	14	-	CASSLETGTDTQYF	TGTGCCAGCAGTTTAGAAACAGGGACAGATACGCAGTATTTT